This TCR beta chain was retrieved from a study of T cell responses to AZD1222 COVID-19 vaccine. Sequenced by immunoSEQ multiplex PCR; TCRdb stores in-frame clones only, minus some. The sample holds 180,000 or so clones, 88% seen once. The sample in question was peripheral blood, obtained 28 days after the second AZD1222 dose. This TCR came from an adult who received the AZD1222 COVID-19 vaccine.

The CDR3 reads CATSDAPGNTEAFF. The CDR3 region has the DNA TGTGCCACCAGTGATGCACCAGGGAACACTGAAGCTTTCTTT. V gene TRBV24-1 combines with J gene TRBJ1-1; D is ambiguous. The length of the CDR3 is 14 residues. Germline CDR1 and CDR2: KGHDR and SFDVKD. V was shortened by 3 bases and J by 1 base, with 8 bases between the two germline ends.